Listed here are 30 T cell receptor beta chains from one sample, sequenced in a study of T cells after yellow fever vaccination (dated by TCRdb to the late 2010s). Receptor libraries were prepared by 5' RACE. Sequencing was carried out with an Illumina HiSeq 2500. TCRdb redid the processing of the public reads, applying fastp at Q25 and MiXCR, and retained in-frame beta chains. Entries are consolidated by CDR3 protein sequence, retaining the most common genes and DNA. Here the sample has about 50,000 distinct CDR3 sequences; approximately 7.7% occur a single time. The leading ten clones occupy 40% of the sample. The treatment or condition label of this sample denotes: live attenuated yellow fever vaccine strain. Sequenced material: CD8+ T cells sorted from PBMCs, taken on the day of the first yellow fever vaccination. Receptors were obtained from a young man who received the YFV17D yellow fever vaccine.

This clonotype was observed at least ten times. The rearrangement links TRBV20-1 to TRBJ2-5; D may be TRBD1 or TRBD2 (5 bases each). The CDR3 loop spans 15 amino acids. The germline gives CDR1 DFQATT, CDR2 SNEGSKA (reference sequence). The V gene lost 3 bases and the J gene lost 1 base, with 15 bases spanning the gap. DNA for the CDR3: TGCAGTGCTAGGACAAGTTGGGGACCCCAAGAGACCCAGTACTTC. As protein: CSARTSWGPQETQYF.

The chain combines TRBV7-8 with TRBJ2-3; D is unresolved. This CDR3 region has 14 residues. Trimming pared 5 bases from V and 6 bases from J, leaving 15 bases between. Germline-derived CDR1 and CDR2 are SGHVS and FQNEAQ. CDR3 amino acids: CASSPREAGDTQYF. In DNA, the CDR3 is TGTGCCAGCAGCCCACGCGAGGCCGGGGATACGCAGTATTTT.

The rearrangement links TRBV4-1 to TRBJ2-1; D not certain. Trimming shortened V by 3 bases and J by 8 bases, and 14 bases separated the two germline ends. In germline, CDR1 is MGHRA, CDR2 YSYEKL. The CDR3 is made up of 14 amino acids. The CDR3 sequence is CASSHQASLHEQFF. In DNA form, the CDR3 reads TGCGCCAGCAGCCACCAGGCGTCACTCCATGAGCAGTTCTTC.

The gene calls are TRBV7-8 and TRBJ1-3, with 10 bases that match TRBD1. The length of the CDR3 is 16 residues. Trimming removed 1 base from V and 3 bases from J; junction bases left unmatched: 3. Germline V gene data show CDR1 as SGHVS and CDR2 as FQNEAQ. The DNA for the CDR3 is TGTGCCAGCAGCTTAGAGACAGGGGGCCTTGGAAACACCATATATTTT. It specifies CASSLETGGLGNTIYF.

In its sample, this clonotype was seen a few times. The CDR3 is CASSYPGTSGGALGSTYNEQFF. The CDR3 DNA reads as TGTGCCAGCAGTTACCCAGGGACTAGCGGGGGGGCTTTGGGGTCTACCTACAATGAGCAGTTCTTC. This chain links TRBV6-2 or TRBV6-3 with TRBJ2-1, with 16 bases matching TRBD2. This CDR3 has 22 amino acids. With 2 bases clipped from V and 2 bases from J, the junction kept 15 bases outside the gene matches. Germline CDR1 MNHEY, CDR2 SVGEGT.

This clonotype has ten or more counts. The chain recombines TRBV27 with TRBJ2-7, with D possibly TRBD2 on 7 matching bases. Germline V gene lookup returns CDR1 MNHEY and CDR2 SMNVEV (reference sequence). The CDR3 spans 13 residues. The germline V and J ends were trimmed by 1 base and 7 bases, with 11 bases remaining between them. In DNA form, the CDR3 reads TGTGCCAGCAGTTTATTGGGGGGGCGTGAGCAGTACGTC. The encoded protein is CASSLLGGREQYV.

The V gene is TRBV27, the J gene TRBJ1-1; 11 bases fit TRBD1. CDR3 length: 16 amino acids. Germline values: CDR1 MNHEY, CDR2 SMNVEV (reference sequence). Losses at the gene ends were 6 bases for V and 6 bases for J; bases not matched to a gene: 12. The CDR3, as DNA: TGTGCCAGCAGCCCGGACAGGGGGCTAGTGTGGGCTGAAGCTTTCTTT. The encoded protein is CASSPDRGLVWAEAFF.

This clonotype has a count of ten or more. The chain employs TRBV12-3 or TRBV12-4 and TRBJ2-1, with TRBD2 as a possible D gene (5 bases). Trimming took off 7 bases at V and 7 bases at J, with 11 bases between the two ends. The CDR3 contains 12 residues. As DNA, the CDR3 is TGTGCCAGCATGTGGGAGCGGAATGAGCAGTTCTTC. This translates into CASMWERNEQFF.

This clonotype has at least ten counts. This chain joins TRBV19 and TRBJ1-2; D is undetermined. The CDR3 is 10 residues long. CDR1 LNHDA and CDR2 SQIVND come from the germline V gene (reference sequence). V lost 6 bases and J lost 5, with 4 bases in between. Here the CDR3 reads CASRSYGYTF. CDR3 DNA sequence: TGTGCCAGTAGGAGTTATGGCTACACCTTC.

The V call is TRBV29-1, the J call TRBJ1-2; D call uncertain. This CDR3 spans 13 amino acids. Per the germline V gene, CDR1 is SQVTM and CDR2 is ANQGSEA. Trimming left V 5 bases short and J 0 bases short, with 10 bases between. The chain's CDR3 is CSVQAAANYGYTF. CDR3 DNA: TGCAGCGTTCAGGCGGCGGCTAACTATGGCTACACCTTC.

This clonotype was recorded at least ten times. The gene calls are TRBV3-1 and TRBJ1-1; possible D gene TRBD1, 5 bases. The CDR3 length is 17 residues. V lost 0 bases and J 7 bases, leaving 21 bases between the germline ends. From germline, CDR1 is LGHDT and CDR2 YNNKEL (reference sequence). The CDR3 DNA follows: TGTGCCAGCAGCCAAGATGGTGGTCTGGGAGGGACGGTTGAAGCTTTCTTT. Protein: CASSQDGGLGGTVEAFF.

This chain joins TRBV7-9 and TRBJ1-2; 11 bases are shared with TRBD1. Germline CDR1 and CDR2: SEHNR and FQNEAQ (reference sequence). The CDR3 is 16 residues long. The trim removed 3 bases at V and 8 bases at J, leaving 11 bases unmatched. The CDR3 sequence is CASSFGRWTGGKGYTF. As DNA, the CDR3 is TGTGCCAGCAGCTTCGGCCGTTGGACAGGGGGCAAGGGCTACACCTTC.

At least ten counts were recorded for this clonotype. The gene calls are TRBV2 and TRBJ1-2; no clear D. CDR1 is SNHLY, CDR2 FYNNEI, per germline. This CDR3 has 14 residues. V gave up 2 bases and J gave up 2 bases, with 9 bases separating them. The CDR3 loop is CASSESSRNYGYTF. CDR3 nucleotide sequence: TGTGCCAGCAGTGAAAGTTCGAGGAACTATGGCTACACCTTC.

CDR3 protein: CASSLLSGRGGPWKTQYF. CDR3 coding DNA: TGTGCCAGCAGCTTACTTTCGGGTCGCGGGGGGCCCTGGAAGACCCAGTACTTC. The rearrangement uses TRBV11-3 and TRBJ2-5; 8 bases align to TRBD2. This CDR3 spans 18 amino acids. Germline V lookup: CDR1 SGHNT, CDR2 YENEEA. Trimming cost V 2 bases and J 6 bases; bases outside gene matches: 17.

This clonotype was seen ten or more times. CDR3 in DNA: TGCGCCAGCAGCCAAGCAGGGCAGGGGGCGAATCAGCCCCAGCATTTT. Translation gives CASSQAGQGANQPQHF. The chain has TRBV4-1 and TRBJ1-5; 8 bases are shared with TRBD1. CDR3 length: 16 amino acids. Germline V gene sequence: CDR1 MGHRA, CDR2 YSYEKL. The V segment lost 1 base and the J segment 4 bases; nucleotides outside the gene matches: 6.

This clonotype was counted many times. The chain links TRBV4-1 to TRBJ2-5, with D perhaps TRBD1 (6 bases). The CDR3 has 13 amino acids. The germline V gene encodes CDR1 MGHRA and CDR2 YSYEKL. The V end lost 4 bases, the J end lost 5 bases, and 11 bases lay between the germline ends. The CDR3 nucleotides read TGCGCCAGCAGCCCTCGACAGGCGGAGACCCAGTACTTC. It yields the protein CASSPRQAETQYF.

This clonotype showed up just a few times. The genes are TRBV14 and TRBJ1-1; 7 nucleotides align to TRBD1. Looked up from germline, CDR1 is SGHDN and CDR2 is FVKESK. The CDR3 loop spans 13 amino acids. The V and J ends lost 1 base and 11 bases, in that order; junction bases with no gene match: 7. DNA for the CDR3: TGTGCCAGCAGCCAAGCGAGGGGGCGCGGTGCTTTCTTT. Its protein product is CASSQARGRGAFF.

As for this clonotype: One junction end does not reproduce the germline sequence, and a read error may be involved. The chain couples TRBV6-6 to TRBJ2-7; 7 bases line up with TRBD1. The CDR3 spans 10 residues. Germline values: CDR1 MNHNY, CDR2 SVGAGI (reference sequence). CDR3 in amino acids: CASNLRDRHF. For the CDR3, the DNA is TGTGCCAGCAATCTCCGGGACAGACACTTC.

This clonotype was recorded a few times. The V and J genes are TRBV7-9 and TRBJ1-1; D remains ambiguous. Germline loops: CDR1 SEHNR, CDR2 FQNEAQ (reference sequence). This CDR3 is built from 12 residues. The V gene lost 0 bases and the J gene lost 8 bases, with 7 bases spanning the gap. In DNA, the CDR3 is TGTGCCAGCAGCTTAGCCGCCCCAGAAGCTTTCTTT. Its translation is CASSLAAPEAFF. Filled out from reference TRBV7-9 and TRBJ1-1, the complete variable domain reads DTGVSQNPRHKITKRGQNVTFRCDPISEHNRLYWYRQTLGQGPEFLTYFQNEAQLEKSRLLSDRFSAERPKGSFSTLEIQRTEQGDSAMYLCASSLAAPEAFFGQGTRLTVV.

The sample holds a few counts of this clonotype. The J gene is TRBJ2-7, the V gene TRBV2; D remains ambiguous. Trimming cost V 3 bases and J 3 bases, with 12 bases left between them. The length of the CDR3 is 14 residues. Germline V lookup: CDR1 SNHLY, CDR2 FYNNEI. The CDR3 DNA is TGTGCCAGCAGTGACCGACCGGGCCGCTACGAGCAGTACGTC. This gives the protein CASSDRPGRYEQYV.

DNA of the CDR3: TGTGCCAGCAGCCCCCGGGACAGCTCGATAGATACGCAGTATTTT. It codes for CASSPRDSSIDTQYF. The chain joins TRBV11-3 to TRBJ2-3; 7 bases fit TRBD1. CDR1 and CDR2 (germline): SGHNT, YENEEA. Trimming removed 5 bases from V and 5 bases from J; junction bases left unmatched: 10. This CDR3 comprises 15 residues.

The rearrangement links TRBV5-5 to TRBJ2-7; a weak D match, TRBD1 (6 bases). V lost 1 base and J 1 base, leaving 15 bases between the germline ends. Germline values: CDR1 SGHKS, CDR2 YYEKEE (reference sequence). The CDR3 is 16 amino acids. CDR3 sequence (DNA): TGTGCCAGCAGCTTGAGTTCGCAGGGGCCTTCCTACGAGCAGTACGTC. Translated, it gives CASSLSSQGPSYEQYV.

V gene TRBV4-3 combines with J gene TRBJ2-3, with D unclear. This CDR3 has 19 residues. Germline V lookup: CDR1 LGHNA, CDR2 YSLEER. Trimming removed 0 bases from V and 2 bases from J, with 21 bases in between. CDR3 sequence reads: CASSQDPRVTLALTDTQYF. The CDR3 DNA reads TGCGCCAGCAGCCAAGACCCCCGGGTCACTCTCGCCCTCACAGATACGCAGTATTTT.

The table lists this clonotype with many counts. The gene calls are TRBV7-2 and TRBJ2-1; D might be TRBD1 (5 bases). The ends were cut back, 5 bases at V and 2 bases at J, with 10 bases in the middle. CDR1 is SGHTA, CDR2 FQGNSA, per germline. The CDR3 is made up of 14 amino acids. CDR3 in amino acids: CASSPLGAYNEQFF. In DNA form, the CDR3 reads TGTGCCAGCAGCCCCCTAGGGGCCTACAATGAGCAGTTCTTC. Full variable domain (remainder filled in from reference TRBV7-2 and TRBJ2-1): GAGVSQSPSNKVTEKGKDVELRCDPISGHTALYWYRQSLGQGLEFLIYFQGNSAPDKSGLPSDRFSAERTGGSVSTLTIQRTQQEDSAVYLCASSPLGAYNEQFFGPGTRLTVL.

This clonotype appeared many times. This chain connects TRBV6-5 to TRBJ1-1; a weak D match, TRBD1 (6 bases). The germline V and J ends were trimmed by 5 bases and 0 bases, with 16 bases remaining between them. The CDR3 extends over 16 amino acids. Per germline, CDR1 MNHEY and CDR2 SVGAGI. CDR3 bases: TGTGCCAGCAGTATAACCGGGGGCAACATGAACACTGAAGCTTTCTTT. It specifies CASSITGGNMNTEAFF.

The V and J genes are TRBV7-9 and TRBJ2-3; 7 bases align to TRBD1. CDR3 length equals 15 residues. From germline, CDR1 is SEHNR and CDR2 FQNEAQ (reference sequence). V dropped 5 bases and J dropped 6; count of bases not matched to a gene: 11. CDR3 amino acids: CASSARTGDLDTQYF. CDR3 in DNA: TGTGCCAGCAGCGCCAGGACAGGCGACTTGGATACGCAGTATTTT.

This clonotype was seen many times. The chain couples TRBV6-5 to TRBJ2-3, with TRBD2 matching 12 bases. This CDR3 region has 15 residues. V shed 6 bases, J shed 6 bases, and the junction held 7 bases outside the gene matches. Germline CDR1 and CDR2: MNHEY and SVGAGI. This CDR3 reads CASSLLAGGLDTQYF. The CDR3 DNA sequence: TGTGCCAGCAGCCTACTAGCGGGGGGCCTGGATACGCAGTATTTT.

This clonotype was seen only a few times. The chain couples TRBV4-1 to TRBJ2-5, with 12 bases fitting TRBD1. Losses at the gene ends were 1 base for V and 5 bases for J; bases not matched to a gene: 5. Germline V gives CDR1 MGHRA, CDR2 YSYEKL. This CDR3 has 16 residues. CDR3 sequence reads: CASSQAPGQGAETQYF. CDR3 sequence (DNA): TGCGCCAGCAGCCAAGCCCCGGGACAGGGGGCTGAGACCCAGTACTTC.

The V and J genes are TRBV5-1 and TRBJ2-3; 10 bases are shared with TRBD2. The CDR3 is made up of 18 amino acids. CDR1 and CDR2 (germline): SGHRS, YFSETQ. Germline trimming cut 0 bases from V and 4 bases from J; bases unmatched to any gene: 11. CDR3 nucleotide sequence: TGCGCCAGCAGCTTGGAACTAGCGGGGACCATTGTTTCAGATACGCAGTATTTT. This translates into CASSLELAGTIVSDTQYF.

This sequence joins TRBV27 and TRBJ2-7; D not resolved. The germline gives CDR1 MNHEY, CDR2 SMNVEV (reference sequence). Trimming shortened V by 6 bases and J by 6 bases, and 12 bases separated the two germline ends. The CDR3 runs to 12 residues. This CDR3 reads CASSPSNSEQYF. CDR3 coding DNA: TGTGCCAGCAGCCCATCCAACAGCGAGCAGTACTTC.